This is a list of T cell receptor beta chains from one sample in a study of blood T cell repertoires in COVID-19. Generated by immunoSEQ multiplex PCR, the TCRdb table keeps only in-frame clones and is missing some. The sample holds 260,000 or so clones, 83% seen once. The sample taken for sequencing was PBMCs or T cells enriched from blood (not recorded which). The receptors here all came from a woman in her 40s who had been exposed to COVID-19. Each CDR3 is given with its conserved first and last residue.

v_gene,j_gene,CDR3aa
TRBV19,TRBJ2-7,CASSQTGDYEQYF
TRBV7-9,TRBJ1-3,CASSLGGQGAGNTIYF
TRBV29-1,TRBJ1-1,CSFRYELNTEAFF
TRBV12-5,TRBJ1-5,CASGLEGNQPQHF
TRBV6-2/TRBV6-3,TRBJ2-7,CASSYSGTRRHEQYF
TRBV5-6,TRBJ2-6,CASSSLTRDTFSGANVLTF
TRBV7-2,TRBJ2-3,CASSWGGGADTQYF
TRBV10-3,TRBJ2-2,CAISVGQLNTGELFF
TRBV28,TRBJ1-1,CASSLLSPRAEAFF
TRBV18,TRBJ2-3,CASSPGQPSSTDTQYF
TRBV3-1/TRBV3-2,TRBJ1-2,CASRGDSNYGYTF
TRBV27,TRBJ1-2,CASRSGTGNYGYTF
TRBV21-1,TRBJ1-2,CASSNCNRARRSYGYTF
TRBV30,TRBJ1-1,CAWSVSTKVLTEAFF
TRBV28,TRBJ2-7,CASSFVVGQGAYEQYF
TRBV6-5,TRBJ1-1,CASSSLGAGSEAFF
TRBV3-1/TRBV3-2,TRBJ1-6,CASTHRTGGKSPLHF
TRBV7-2,TRBJ2-7,CASSLAGTNGEQYF
TRBV29-1,TRBJ2-5,CSVVVQGETQYF
TRBV7-8,TRBJ1-5,CASSSQGEGQPQHF
TRBV27,TRBJ2-2,CASSPLAGGNTGELFF
TRBV18,TRBJ2-5,CASWKGGLQETQYF
TRBV3-1/TRBV3-2,TRBJ2-3,CASSQELAPDTQYF
TRBV28,TRBJ1-2,CASRDSRLSNYGYTF
TRBV14,TRBJ2-7,CASSQESTGRDEQYF
TRBV7-9,TRBJ1-1,CASSLARTALNTEAFF
TRBV11-3,TRBJ2-2,CASGVGTGANTGELFF
TRBV27,TRBJ1-6,CASSFRATGNNSPLHF
TRBV9,TRBJ2-1,CASRGTSGVNEQFF
TRBV7-8,TRBJ2-7,CASSLVVSGGAYEQYF
TRBV18,TRBJ1-1,CASSQTGGAGEAFF
TRBV10-3,TRBJ2-6,CAIGQGGTGANVLTF
TRBV10-3,TRBJ1-2,CAIPQGSAAGSDYGYTF
TRBV10-1,TRBJ1-5,CASSLPGGDQPQHF
TRBV7-2,TRBJ2-7,CASSLQAGQTQAYEQYF
TRBV21-1,TRBJ2-2,CASSRKWTPGGPIANTGELFF
TRBV6-2/TRBV6-3,TRBJ1-1,CASSPDMVGTEAFF
TRBV5-1,TRBJ2-7,CASSWGGTGAYEQYF
TRBV2,TRBJ2-7,CASSLGGYEQYF
TRBV6-5,TRBJ2-1,CASSLAGGRDEQFF
TRBV9,TRBJ2-2,CASSAPSGGDTGELFF
TRBV24-1,TRBJ2-3,CATSDSRTSTDTQYF
TRBV9,TRBJ2-7,CASSEGQGYEQYF
TRBV27,TRBJ1-5,CASSIRGTPPLLYSNQPQHF
TRBV6-6,TRBJ1-5,CASSHRDNNQPQHF